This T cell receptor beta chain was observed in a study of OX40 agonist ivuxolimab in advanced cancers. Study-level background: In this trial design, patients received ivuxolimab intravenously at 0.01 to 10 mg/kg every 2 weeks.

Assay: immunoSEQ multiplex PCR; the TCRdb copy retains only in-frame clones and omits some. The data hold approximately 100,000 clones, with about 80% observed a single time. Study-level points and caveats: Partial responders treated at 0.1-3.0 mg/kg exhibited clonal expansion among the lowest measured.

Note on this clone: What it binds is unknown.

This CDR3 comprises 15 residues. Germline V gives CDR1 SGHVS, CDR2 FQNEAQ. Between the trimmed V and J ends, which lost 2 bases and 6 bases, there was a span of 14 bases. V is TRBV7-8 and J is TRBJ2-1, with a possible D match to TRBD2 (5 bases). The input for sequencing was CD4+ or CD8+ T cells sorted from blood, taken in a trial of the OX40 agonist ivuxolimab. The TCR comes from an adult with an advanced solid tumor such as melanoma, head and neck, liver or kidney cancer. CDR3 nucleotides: TGTGCCAGCAGCTTAAGCGGAGGATTACTCAATGAGCAGTTCTTC. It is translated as CASSLSGGLLNEQFF.